This T cell receptor beta chain emerged from a study of T-cell memory formation after mild COVID-19. About the study: TCR clusters were mostly confined to one donor each. Study-level findings and limits: Cross-reactive memory apparently joined, as some responding clones appeared in pre-infection memory. Second-wave clones reaching peak frequency on day 37 lacked confirmed SARS-CoV-2 specificity.

There are many counts of this clonotype. Antigen specificity is unknown. Each CDR3 protein is one row after TCRdb ran MiXCR on the 5' RACE reads. The table lists tens of thousands of distinct CDR3 sequences, about an eighth of them singletons. The germline V and J ends were trimmed by 4 bases and 6 bases, with 20 bases remaining between them. Germline V gene data show CDR1 as SGDLS and CDR2 as YYNGEE. The CDR3 length is 15 residues. The gene calls are TRBV9 and TRBJ2-7; no clear D gene. Input material: PBMCs or a T cell subset sorted from them (not recorded which). The clonotype originates from a man between 18 and 35 years old who had mild COVID-19 (a few samples of this study predate the infection). Cell type and time point are not known. The CDR3 DNA sequence: TGTGCCAGCAGCTCAGACCCCCAGATCCTTTCCGAGCAGTACTTC. It translates to CASSSDPQILSEQYF.